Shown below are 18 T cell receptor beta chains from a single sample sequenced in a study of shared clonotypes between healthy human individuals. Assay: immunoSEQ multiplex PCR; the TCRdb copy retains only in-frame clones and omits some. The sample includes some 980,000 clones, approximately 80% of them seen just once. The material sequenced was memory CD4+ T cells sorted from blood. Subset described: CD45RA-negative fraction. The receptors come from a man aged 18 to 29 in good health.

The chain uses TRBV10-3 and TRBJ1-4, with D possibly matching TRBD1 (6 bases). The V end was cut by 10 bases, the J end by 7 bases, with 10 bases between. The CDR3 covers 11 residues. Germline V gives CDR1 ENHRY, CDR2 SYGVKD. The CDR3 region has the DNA TGTGCCACCGGAGGGGGTGAAAAACTGTTTTTT. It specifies CATGGGEKLFF.

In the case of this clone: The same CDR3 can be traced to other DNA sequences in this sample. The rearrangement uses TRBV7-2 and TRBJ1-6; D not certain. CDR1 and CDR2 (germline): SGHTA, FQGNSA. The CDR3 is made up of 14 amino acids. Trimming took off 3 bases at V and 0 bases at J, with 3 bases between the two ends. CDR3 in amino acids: CASSLSSYNSPLHF. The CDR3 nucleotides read TGTGCCAGCAGCTTGAGCTCCTATAATTCACCCCTCCACTTT.

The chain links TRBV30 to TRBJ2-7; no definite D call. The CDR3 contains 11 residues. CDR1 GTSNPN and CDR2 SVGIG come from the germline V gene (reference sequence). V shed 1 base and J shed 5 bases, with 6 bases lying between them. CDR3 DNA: TGTGCCTGGAGTGGTAGCCACGAGCAGTACTTC. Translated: CAWSGSHEQYF.

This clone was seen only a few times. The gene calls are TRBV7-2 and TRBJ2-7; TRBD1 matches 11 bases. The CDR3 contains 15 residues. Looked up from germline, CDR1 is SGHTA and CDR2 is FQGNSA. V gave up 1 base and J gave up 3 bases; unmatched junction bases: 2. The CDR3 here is CASSLGGTGGYEQYF. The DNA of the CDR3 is TGTGCCAGCAGCTTAGGGGGGACAGGGGGCTACGAGCAGTACTTC.

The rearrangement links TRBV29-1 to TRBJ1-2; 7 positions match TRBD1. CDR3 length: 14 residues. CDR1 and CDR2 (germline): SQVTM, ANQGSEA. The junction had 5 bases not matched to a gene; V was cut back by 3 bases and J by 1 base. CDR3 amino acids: CSVEGDRNNYGYTF. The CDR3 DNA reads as TGCAGCGTTGAGGGGGACAGAAATAACTATGGCTACACCTTC. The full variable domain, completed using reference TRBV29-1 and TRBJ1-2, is SAVISQKPSRDICQRGTSLTIQCQVDSQVTMMFWYRQQPGQSLTLIATANQGSEATYESGFVIDKFPISRPNLTFSTLTVSNMSPEDSSIYLCSVEGDRNNYGYTFGSGTRLTVV.

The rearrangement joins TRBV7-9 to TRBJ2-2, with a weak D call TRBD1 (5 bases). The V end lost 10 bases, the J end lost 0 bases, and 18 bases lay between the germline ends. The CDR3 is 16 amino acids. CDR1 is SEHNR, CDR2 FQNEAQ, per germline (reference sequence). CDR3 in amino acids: CATLKGVETNTGELFF. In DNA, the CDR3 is TGTGCCACCCTAAAAGGGGTAGAAACGAACACCGGGGAGCTGTTTTTT. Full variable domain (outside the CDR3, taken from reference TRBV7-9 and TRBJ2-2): DTGVSQNPRHKITKRGQNVTFRCDPISEHNRLYWYRQTLGQGPEFLTYFQNEAQLEKSRLLSDRFSAERPKGSFSTLEIQRTEQGDSAMYLCATLKGVETNTGELFFGEGSRLTVL.

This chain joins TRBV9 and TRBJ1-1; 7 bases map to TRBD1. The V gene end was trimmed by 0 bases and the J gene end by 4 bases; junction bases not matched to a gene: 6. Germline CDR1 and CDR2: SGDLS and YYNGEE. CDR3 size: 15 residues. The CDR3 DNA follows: TGTGCCAGCAGCGTAGAAGCAGGGGGGGCCACTGAAGCTTTCTTT. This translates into CASSVEAGGATEAFF.

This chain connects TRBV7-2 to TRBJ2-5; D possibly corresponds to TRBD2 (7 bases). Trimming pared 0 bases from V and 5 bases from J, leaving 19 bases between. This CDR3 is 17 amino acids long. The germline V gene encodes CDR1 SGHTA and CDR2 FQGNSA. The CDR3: CASSLASRGGYRETQYF. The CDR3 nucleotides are TGTGCCAGCAGCTTAGCGTCGAGGGGGGGTTATCGGGAGACCCAGTACTTC. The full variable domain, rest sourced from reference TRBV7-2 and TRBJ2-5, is GAGVSQSPSNKVTEKGKDVELRCDPISGHTALYWYRQSLGQGLEFLIYFQGNSAPDKSGLPSDRFSAERTGGSVSTLTIQRTQQEDSAVYLCASSLASRGGYRETQYFGPGTRLLVL.

DNA for the CDR3: TGCGCCAGCAACCGTCGACAGGGGGCAAACGAGCAGTACTTC. Amino acid sequence: CASNRRQGANEQYF. The chain joins TRBV10-1 to TRBJ2-7; the match to TRBD1 covers 10 bases. The CDR3 loop spans 14 amino acids. V dropped 7 bases and J dropped 5; count of bases not matched to a gene: 8. CDR1 is WNHNN, CDR2 SYGVQD, per germline (reference sequence).

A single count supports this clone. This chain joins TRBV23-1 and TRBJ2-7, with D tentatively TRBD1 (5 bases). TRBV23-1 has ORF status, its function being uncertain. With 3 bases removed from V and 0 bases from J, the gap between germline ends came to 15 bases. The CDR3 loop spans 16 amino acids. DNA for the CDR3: TGCGCCAGCAGTCATTTCGACAGCGATCACTCCTACGAGCAGTACTTC. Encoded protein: CASSHFDSDHSYEQYF.

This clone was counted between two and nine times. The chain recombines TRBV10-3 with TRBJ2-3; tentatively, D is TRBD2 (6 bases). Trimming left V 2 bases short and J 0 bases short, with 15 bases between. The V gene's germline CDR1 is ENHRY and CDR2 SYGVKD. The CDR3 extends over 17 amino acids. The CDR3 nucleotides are TGTGCCATCAGTGAGCCCCCCGGGAGCGTGAGCACAGATACGCAGTATTTT. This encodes CAISEPPGSVSTDTQYF.

The CDR3 sequence: CATSRDHQGARSYGYTF. The CDR3 DNA reads TGTGCCACCAGCAGAGATCATCAGGGGGCGAGGAGCTATGGCTACACCTTC. V is TRBV15 and J is TRBJ1-2, with TRBD1 identical over 8 bases. V was pared by 0 bases and J by 4 bases, with 10 bases of the junction left unmatched. This CDR3 is 17 amino acids long. CDR1 and CDR2 from the germline V gene are LNHNV and YYDKDF (reference sequence).

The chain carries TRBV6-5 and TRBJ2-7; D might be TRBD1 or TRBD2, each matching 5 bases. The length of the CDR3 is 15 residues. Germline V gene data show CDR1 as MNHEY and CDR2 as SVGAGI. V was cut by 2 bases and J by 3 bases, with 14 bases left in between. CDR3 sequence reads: CASSYSYGTIYEQYF. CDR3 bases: TGTGCCAGCAGTTACAGTTACGGGACCATCTACGAGCAGTACTTC.

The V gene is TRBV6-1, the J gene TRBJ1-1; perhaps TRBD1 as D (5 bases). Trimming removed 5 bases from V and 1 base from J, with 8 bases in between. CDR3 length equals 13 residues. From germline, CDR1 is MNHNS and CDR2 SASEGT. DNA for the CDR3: TGTGCCAGCAGTAACGACAGGAACACTGAAGCTTTCTTT. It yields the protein CASSNDRNTEAFF.

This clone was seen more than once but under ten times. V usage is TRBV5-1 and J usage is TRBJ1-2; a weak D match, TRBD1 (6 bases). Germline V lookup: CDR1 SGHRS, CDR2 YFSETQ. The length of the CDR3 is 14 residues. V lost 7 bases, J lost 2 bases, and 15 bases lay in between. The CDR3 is CASAGGASNYGYTF. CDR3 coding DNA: TGCGCCAGCGCCGGGGGGGCGTCAAACTATGGCTACACCTTC.

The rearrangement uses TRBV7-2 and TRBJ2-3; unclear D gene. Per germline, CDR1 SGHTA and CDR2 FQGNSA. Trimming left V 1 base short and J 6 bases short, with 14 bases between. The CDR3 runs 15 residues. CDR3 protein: CASSLGTDVVDTQYF. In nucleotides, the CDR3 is TGTGCCAGCAGCTTAGGAACAGACGTGGTTGATACGCAGTATTTT.

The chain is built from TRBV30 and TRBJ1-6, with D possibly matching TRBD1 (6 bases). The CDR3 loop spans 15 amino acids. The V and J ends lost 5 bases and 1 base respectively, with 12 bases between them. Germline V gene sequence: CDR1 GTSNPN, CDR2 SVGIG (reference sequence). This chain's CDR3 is CAWGTGNSYNSPLHF. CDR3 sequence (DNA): TGTGCCTGGGGAACAGGGAATTCCTATAATTCACCCCTCCACTTT.

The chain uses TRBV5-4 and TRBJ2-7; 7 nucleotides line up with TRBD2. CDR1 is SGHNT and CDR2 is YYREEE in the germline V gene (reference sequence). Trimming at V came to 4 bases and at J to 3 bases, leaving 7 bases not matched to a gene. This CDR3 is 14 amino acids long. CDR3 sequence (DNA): TGTGCCAGCAGCCCGCGGGAGCGGGTCTACGAGCAGTACTTC. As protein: CASSPRERVYEQYF.